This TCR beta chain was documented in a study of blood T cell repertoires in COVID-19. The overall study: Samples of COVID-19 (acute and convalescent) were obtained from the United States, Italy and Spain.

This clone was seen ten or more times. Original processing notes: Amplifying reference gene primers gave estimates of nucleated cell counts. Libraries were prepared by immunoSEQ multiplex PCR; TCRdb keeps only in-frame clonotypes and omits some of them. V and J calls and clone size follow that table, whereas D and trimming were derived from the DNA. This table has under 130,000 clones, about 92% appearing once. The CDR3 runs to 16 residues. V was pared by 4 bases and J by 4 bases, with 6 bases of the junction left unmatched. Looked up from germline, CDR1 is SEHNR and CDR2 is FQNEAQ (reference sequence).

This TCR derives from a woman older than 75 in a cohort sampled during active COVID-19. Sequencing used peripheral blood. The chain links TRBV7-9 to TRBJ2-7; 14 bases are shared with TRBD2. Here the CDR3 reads CASSSGTSGSTYEQYF. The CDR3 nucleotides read TGTGCCAGCAGCTCCGGGACTAGCGGGAGTACGTACGAGCAGTACTTC.